This is a list of T cell receptor beta chains from one sample in a study of shared clonotypes between healthy human individuals. The protocol was immunoSEQ multiplex PCR, while the TCRdb copy is restricted to in-frame clones and leaves out a portion. This table has about half a million clones, over 75% appearing once. The sequencing sample was made of PBMCs. The receptors here all came from a woman aged 40 to 49 in good health. Some clones in this sample may be carry-over from other donors' samples. Both conserved end residues are part of each CDR3. D genes are given only for firm matches. Only part of the rows carry a size: once, few, many, or a class if the clone is expanded.

v_gene,j_gene,abundance,d_gene,CDR3nt,CDR3aa
TRBV6-6,TRBJ1-2,NA,TRBD1,TGTGCCAGCAGTTACTCGCTGGACAGGGGCGCGGGTGGCTACACCTTC,CASSYSLDRGAGGYTF
TRBV6-5,TRBJ1-1,NA,NA,TGTGCCAGCAGCCAATCGTCTTGGACTGAAGCTTTCTTT,CASSQSSWTEAFF
TRBV18,TRBJ2-7,NA,NA,TGTGCCAGCTCACCCCCGCTGTTGGGGAGTCTGGGCGAGCAGTACTTC,CASSPPLLGSLGEQYF
TRBV11-1,TRBJ1-1,NA,TRBD1,TGTGCCAGCAGCTTACGGGACAGGGCCACTGAAGCTTTCTTT,CASSLRDRATEAFF
TRBV28,TRBJ2-4,NA,NA,TGTGCCAGCAGCCCCTTCCCCAGGGCAGGGCACATTCAGTACTTC,CASSPFPRAGHIQYF
TRBV13,TRBJ2-7,NA,NA,TGTGCCAGCAGCTTAGGGATTTGGAAGGGATTGGGGGAGCAGTACTTC,CASSLGIWKGLGEQYF
TRBV7-9,TRBJ1-1,NA,NA,TGTGCCAGCAGCTACACTCGCAACACTGAAGCTTTCTTT,CASSYTRNTEAFF
TRBV11-2,TRBJ2-3,NA,TRBD2,TGTGCCAGCAGGCAATCACTAGCGGGAGCCCTCTCCGATACGCAGTATTTT,CASRQSLAGALSDTQYF
TRBV7-9,TRBJ2-5,NA,NA,TGTGCCAGCAGCTTAGGAGGGGCAGGGTATCCGACGACCCAGTACTTC,CASSLGGAGYPTTQYF
TRBV30,TRBJ1-2,NA,TRBD1,TGTGCCTGGAGTGACATTCAGGGGGTTGGCTACACCTTC,CAWSDIQGVGYTF
TRBV19,TRBJ2-5,NA,NA,TGTGCCAGTAGTTCCTGGGAAGATCAAGAGACCCAGTACTTC,CASSSWEDQETQYF
TRBV7-2,TRBJ2-2,NA,TRBD2,TGTGCCAGCAGCTTACGTCAGAGTAGCGGGAGGGAAGGCACCGGGGAGCTGTTTTTT,CASSLRQSSGREGTGELFF
TRBV19,TRBJ1-5,NA,NA,TGTGCCAGTAGTATTAGGATCGATAGCAATCAGCCCCAGCATTTT,CASSIRIDSNQPQHF
TRBV27,TRBJ2-5,NA,NA,TGTGCCAGCAGTTTCCAGGAGACCCAGTACTTC,CASSFQETQYF
TRBV7-2,TRBJ2-3,once,TRBD2,TGTGCCAGCACCCCCATAGCGGGAGTTAGGGCAGATACGCAGTATTTT,CASTPIAGVRADTQYF
TRBV5-1,TRBJ2-3,NA,NA,TGCGCCAGCAGCATGGACGTCAGTGAGGCAGATACGCAGTATTTT,CASSMDVSEADTQYF
TRBV9,TRBJ2-2,NA,NA,TGTGCCAGCAGCGTGTCAGGGGAGCTGTTTTTT,CASSVSGELFF
TRBV9,TRBJ1-1,NA,TRBD1,TGTGCCAGCAGCGAGAGACAGGGCACTGAAGCTTTCTTT,CASSERQGTEAFF
TRBV5-1,TRBJ2-2,NA,TRBD2,TGCGCCAGCAGCTTCGGACTAGCGGGAGCCGGGGAGCTGTTTTTT,CASSFGLAGAGELFF
TRBV5-1,TRBJ2-3,NA,TRBD2,TGCGCCAGCAGCTCAGGACTAGCGGGATTGACAGATACGCAGTATTTT,CASSSGLAGLTDTQYF
TRBV7-2,TRBJ2-2,NA,NA,TGTGCCAGCACCATACGGGGGGAGCTGTTTTTT,CASTIRGELFF
TRBV6-5,TRBJ1-4,NA,NA,TGTGCCAGCAAGAAGGTGTGGAATGAAAAACTGTTTTTT,CASKKVWNEKLFF
TRBV21-1,TRBJ2-3,NA,NA,TGTGCCAGCAGCAAAGTTTCTAGCGGGAGGTGGTTTGGCACAGATACGCAGTATTTT,CASSKVSSGRWFGTDTQYF
TRBV5-1,TRBJ2-2,NA,NA,TGCGCCAGCAGCCCCGATACAGGGTACACCGGGGAGCTGTTTTTT,CASSPDTGYTGELFF
TRBV9,TRBJ1-1,NA,TRBD1,TGTGCCAGCAGCGTAGATGCGCAGGGGGCGAACACTGAAGCTTTCTTT,CASSVDAQGANTEAFF
TRBV7-2,TRBJ2-3,NA,NA,TGTGCCAGCAGATATCGGAGGGCCCGCGGCACAGATACGCAGTATTTT,CASRYRRARGTDTQYF
TRBV30,TRBJ1-3,NA,NA,TGTGCCTGCCACCACGGTTCTGGAAACACCACATATTTT,CACHHGSGNTTYF
TRBV28,TRBJ1-5,NA,TRBD1,TGTGCCAGCAGTTCGATACCGGGACAGGGGGATCAGCCCCAGCATTTT,CASSSIPGQGDQPQHF
TRBV27,TRBJ2-1,NA,TRBD2,TGTGCCAGCAGTCGAACTAGCGGGGTCAGCTCCTACAATGAGCAGTTCTTC,CASSRTSGVSSYNEQFF
TRBV30,TRBJ1-4,few,NA,TGTGCCTGGAGTTGGCTCGGGGGCACTAATGAAAAACTGTTTTTT,CAWSWLGGTNEKLFF
TRBV10-3,TRBJ1-1,NA,NA,TGTGCCATCAGTGGGAAAGGGGGTAAAGCTGAAGCTTTCTTT,CAISGKGGKAEAFF
TRBV4-3,TRBJ2-7,NA,NA,TGCGCCAGCAGCCAAGATCCGGACAGCCCGTACGAGCAGTACTTC,CASSQDPDSPYEQYF
TRBV18,TRBJ2-1,NA,NA,TGTGCCAGCTCACCTCAACCTATCTGGGGTGCGCAGTTCTTC,CASSPQPIWGAQFF
TRBV29-1,TRBJ2-1,NA,TRBD2,TGCGCCGCACGGGAGGGGTCCTACAATGAGCAGTTCTTC,CAAREGSYNEQFF
TRBV5-1,TRBJ1-6,NA,NA,TGCGCCAGCAGCTTGGGAGGCGACAATTCACCCCTCCACTTT,CASSLGGDNSPLHF
TRBV9,TRBJ2-5,NA,TRBD2,TGTGCCAGCAGCGTAGGGCCTAGCGGGAGCGGAGAGACCCAGTACTTC,CASSVGPSGSGETQYF